These T cell receptor beta chains were read from a single sample in a study of blood T cell repertoires in COVID-19. Here immunoSEQ multiplex PCR was the method, and the copy in TCRdb shows in-frame clones only, minus some. The sample has approximately 210,000 clones, around 86% seen once; the top ten hold just under 9%. The sequenced sample was PBMCs or T cells enriched from blood (not recorded which). The receptors here all came from a woman aged 45-59 years with acute COVID-19. Both conserved end residues are part of each CDR3. D genes are given only for firm matches. Size tells how often a clone was seen (once, few, many) or the class of an expanded clone, and some rows leave it out.

>TRBD1|TRBV18|TRBJ2-5|.
CASSARGQAKETQYF
TGTGCCAGCTCCGCCCGGGGACAGGCAAAAGAGACCCAGTACTTC
>.|TRBV6-2/TRBV6-3|TRBJ2-7|.
CASSPAGIPTYEQYF
TGTGCCAGCAGTCCGGCCGGGATACCAACCTACGAGCAGTACTTC
>.|TRBV14|TRBJ2-2|.
CASSQQTPGELFF
TGTGCCAGCAGCCAACAGACTCCTGGGGAGCTGTTTTTT
>TRBD2|TRBV7-2|TRBJ2-2|.
CASSPGTSGSFTGELFF
TGTGCCAGCAGCCCCGGGACTAGCGGGAGCTTCACCGGGGAGCTGTTTTTT
>.|TRBV7-9|TRBJ1-2|.
CASSSEVAVEKYGYTF
TGTGCCAGCAGCTCCGAGGTGGCCGTGGAAAAATATGGCTACACCTTC
>TRBD2|TRBV18|TRBJ2-3|.
CASSPMASGSTDTQYF
TGTGCCAGCTCACCAATGGCTAGCGGTAGCACAGATACGCAGTATTTT
>TRBD2|TRBV11-2|TRBJ2-5|.
CASSWTSGSQETQYF
TGTGCCAGCAGCTGGACTAGCGGGAGTCAGGAGACCCAGTACTTC
>.|TRBV28|TRBJ2-3|.
CASSPPAILGLRDTQYF
TGTGCCAGCAGTCCCCCGGCCATACTAGGGCTTCGGGATACGCAGTATTTT
>TRBD1|TRBV27|TRBJ1-1|.
CASSYSTGSAEAFF
TGTGCCAGCAGTTATTCGACAGGGAGCGCTGAAGCTTTCTTT
>TRBD1|TRBV7-9|TRBJ1-6|.
CASSPAGRNRGHSPLHF
TGTGCCAGCAGTCCCGCAGGGAGGAACAGGGGTCATTCACCCCTCCACTTT
>TRBD1|TRBV11-2|TRBJ1-1|.
CASSSRQGWGTEAFF
TGTGCCAGCAGCTCGCGACAGGGTTGGGGCACTGAAGCTTTCTTT
>.|TRBV16|TRBJ1-1|few
CASSQLTRRNEAFF
TGTGCCAGCAGCCAATTAACACGGAGGAATGAAGCTTTCTTT
>TRBD2|TRBV7-2|TRBJ2-7|.
CASSLVGGGAIYEQYF
TGTGCCAGCAGCTTAGTGGGCGGGGGGGCGATCTACGAGCAGTACTTC
>TRBD1|TRBV6-5|TRBJ1-2|.
CASSYDGQGGYTF
TGTGCCAGCAGTTACGATGGACAGGGAGGCTACACCTTC
>.|TRBV2|TRBJ1-2|once
CASIQNGPRGGGYTF
TGTGCCAGCATCCAGAACGGCCCCCGGGGTGGTGGCTACACCTTC
>TRBD1|TRBV3-1/TRBV3-2|TRBJ1-2|.
CASSQGQGPWADYGYTF
TGTGCCAGCAGCCAGGGACAGGGGCCATGGGCGGACTATGGCTACACCTTC
>.|TRBV19|TRBJ1-5|.
CASSYSGRTDSNQPQHF
TGTGCCAGTAGTTACTCCGGCAGAACAGATAGCAATCAGCCCCAGCATTTT
>TRBD2|TRBV7-2|TRBJ2-2|.
CASSYGTSGTGELFF
TGTGCCAGCAGCTATGGGACTAGCGGCACCGGGGAGCTGTTTTTT
>.|TRBV6-5|TRBJ1-6|.
CASSPQRDVGSPLHF
TGTGCCAGCAGTCCTCAACGGGATGTTGGTTCACCCCTCCACTTT
>TRBD2|TRBV19|TRBJ2-1|.
CASSGSGLAERNEQFF
TGTGCCAGTAGTGGTAGTGGACTAGCGGAGCGGAATGAGCAGTTCTTC
>TRBD1|TRBV23-1|TRBJ1-6|.
CASSHQTGANSPLHF
TGCGCCAGCAGTCACCAGACAGGGGCTAATTCACCCCTCCACTTT
>.|TRBV9|TRBJ2-1|.
CASSVGLNEQFF
TGTGCCAGCAGCGTAGGGCTGAATGAGCAGTTCTTC
>TRBD2|TRBV7-2|TRBJ2-7|.
CASSLGVAGGIYEQYF
TGTGCCAGCAGCTTAGGTGTGGCGGGGGGCATCTACGAGCAGTACTTC
>.|TRBV10-3|TRBJ2-3|.
CAITQHASTDTQYF
TGTGCCATCACACAGCATGCTAGCACAGATACGCAGTATTTT
>.|TRBV4-3|TRBJ1-2|many
CASSQDARSPGGYTF
TGCGCCAGCAGCCAAGATGCAAGGTCCCCAGGGGGCTACACCTTC
>TRBD1|TRBV5-5|TRBJ2-5|.
CASSLDTGDETQYF
TGTGCCAGCAGCTTGGATACAGGGGATGAGACCCAGTACTTC
>TRBD1|TRBV5-1|TRBJ2-1|.
CASSRTGDNEQFF
TGCGCCAGCAGCCGGACAGGGGACAATGAGCAGTTCTTC
>.|TRBV6-2/TRBV6-3|TRBJ1-2|.
CASSRGFPEGYGYTF
TGTGCCAGCAGTCGAGGGTTTCCGGAGGGCTATGGCTACACCTTC
>.|TRBV28|TRBJ2-7|.
CASTYDGTLDEQYF
TGTGCCAGCACCTACGACGGGACACTAGACGAGCAGTACTTC
>.|TRBV10-3|TRBJ2-7|.
CAISDGTVAYEQYF
TGTGCCATCAGTGATGGGACTGTTGCCTACGAGCAGTACTTC
>TRBD1|TRBV18|TRBJ2-1|.
CASSQGGTGLINEQFF
TGTGCCAGCTCACAAGGGGGGACAGGGTTGATCAATGAGCAGTTCTTC
>.|TRBV6-5|TRBJ2-3|.
CASSRDWGTDTQYF
TGTGCCAGCAGCCGAGACTGGGGCACAGATACGCAGTATTTT
>TRBD2|TRBV3-1/TRBV3-2|TRBJ2-7|.
CASRPTSGTLYEQYF
TGTGCCAGCAGACCGACTAGCGGGACCCTTTACGAGCAGTACTTC
>TRBD1|TRBV11-2|TRBJ2-7|once
CASSPAGQGSYEQYF
TGTGCCAGCAGCCCGGCGGGACAGGGATCCTACGAGCAGTACTTC
>.|TRBV19|TRBJ2-7|.
CASSTRQSGTIAYEQYF
TGTGCCAGTAGTACCAGACAATCCGGGACAATCGCATACGAGCAGTACTTC
>.|TRBV28|TRBJ2-5|.
CASRERPYQETQYF
TGTGCCAGCAGGGAGCGACCGTACCAAGAGACCCAGTACTTC
>TRBD2|TRBV29-1|TRBJ2-5|.
CSVRRGEYQETQYF
TGCAGCGTTAGACGGGGGGAATACCAAGAGACCCAGTACTTC
>TRBD2|TRBV19|TRBJ2-1|.
CASSIAAGGYNEQFF
TGTGCCAGTAGTATAGCAGCGGGGGGTTACAATGAGCAGTTCTTC
>TRBD2|TRBV10-3|TRBJ2-7|.
CAIKDGGSYEQYF
TGTGCCATCAAGGACGGGGGGTCCTACGAGCAGTACTTC
>TRBD2|TRBV7-8|TRBJ2-7|.
CASSPHGTTSEQYF
TGTGCCAGCAGCCCCCACGGGACTACGAGCGAGCAGTACTTC
>TRBD1|TRBV5-5|TRBJ2-2|.
CASSLSIRTGDTGELFF
TGTGCCAGCAGCTTGAGTATCCGGACAGGGGACACCGGGGAGCTGTTTTTT
>TRBD2|TRBV18|TRBJ2-7|.
CASSPPAGSTREQYF
TGTGCCAGCTCCCCCCCAGCGGGGTCGACTCGAGAGCAGTACTTC
>.|TRBV3-1/TRBV3-2|TRBJ2-5|.
CASSQDTTAKTQYF
TGTGCCAGCAGCCAAGATACGACAGCTAAGACCCAGTACTTC
>TRBD2|TRBV25-1|TRBJ2-7|.
CASSEGGGRGYEQYF
TGTGCCAGCAGTGAAGGGGGCGGGAGGGGCTACGAGCAGTACTTC
>TRBD2|TRBV19|TRBJ2-7|many
CASRAGTSGGKAYEQYF
TGTGCCAGTAGGGCAGGGACTAGCGGGGGTAAGGCCTACGAGCAGTACTTC